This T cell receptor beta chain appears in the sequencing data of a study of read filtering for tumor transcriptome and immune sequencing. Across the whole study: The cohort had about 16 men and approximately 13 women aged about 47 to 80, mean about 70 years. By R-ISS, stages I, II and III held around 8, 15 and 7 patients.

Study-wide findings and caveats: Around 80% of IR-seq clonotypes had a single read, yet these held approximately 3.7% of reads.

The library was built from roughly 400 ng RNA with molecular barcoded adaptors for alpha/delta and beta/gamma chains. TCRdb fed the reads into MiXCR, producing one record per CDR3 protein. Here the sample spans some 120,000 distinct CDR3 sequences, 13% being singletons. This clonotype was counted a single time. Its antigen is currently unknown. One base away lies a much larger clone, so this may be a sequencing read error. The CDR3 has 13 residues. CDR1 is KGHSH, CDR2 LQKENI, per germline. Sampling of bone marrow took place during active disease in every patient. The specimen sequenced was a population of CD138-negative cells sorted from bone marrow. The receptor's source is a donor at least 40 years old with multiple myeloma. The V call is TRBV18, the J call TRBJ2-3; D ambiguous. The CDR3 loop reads CASPPGPTDTQYF. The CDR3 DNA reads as TGTGCCAGCCCACCCGGCCCAACAGATACGCAGTATTTT.